This T cell receptor beta chain was observed in a study of blood T cell repertoires in COVID-19. Overall study: Both acute and convalescent COVID-19 samples were obtained from the United States, Italy and Spain.

Assay used: immunoSEQ multiplex PCR; TCRdb lists only in-frame clones, some missing. Here the sample spans about 150,000 clones, around 87% being singletons. Trimming left V 7 bases short and J 3 bases short, with 10 bases between. The germline V gene has CDR1 SNHLY and CDR2 FYNNEI. CDR3 length: 13 residues. This sequence originates from an older man with acute or convalescent COVID-19. The sample comprised peripheral blood. The V call is TRBV2, the J call TRBJ1-5, with a possible D match to TRBD1 (6 bases). The CDR3 loop is CASTGGHNQPQHF. Here the CDR3 DNA reads TGTGCCAGCACCGGGGGGCACAATCAGCCCCAGCATTTT.